These 18 T cell receptor beta chains came from one sample sequenced in a study of CD8+CD57+ T cells in acquired aplastic anemia. Profiling of TCR beta VDJ combinations and CDR3 sequences used genomic DNA as template. TCRdb recomputed calls from the reads with MiXCR, one row per CDR3 protein. The table has around 170,000 distinct CDR3 sequences, nearly 50% seen once. Selection for sequencing was limited to patients who had shown CD8+CD57+ cell expansion by flow cytometry. Sequencing input: sorted CD4+, CD8+, or CD8+CD57+ T cells (not recorded which) from PBMCs. These receptors were obtained from a human donor with aplastic anemia.

This clonotype has at least ten counts. The rearrangement joins TRBV29-1 to TRBJ2-7; D might be TRBD1 or TRBD2, each matching 6 bases. V lost 3 bases to trimming and J lost 3 bases, with 18 bases between them. Germline CDR1 and CDR2: SQVTM and ANQGSEA. The CDR3 extends over 15 amino acids. CDR3: CSVEGGSDNLYEQYF. CDR3 DNA: TGCAGCGTTGAGGGGGGCAGCGACAACCTCTACGAGCAGTACTTC.

This clonotype was seen many times. The gene calls are TRBV20-1 and TRBJ2-7; 9 bases match TRBD1. The V segment lost 7 bases and the J segment 3 bases; nucleotides outside the gene matches: 7. Looked up from germline, CDR1 is DFQATT and CDR2 is SNEGSKA (reference sequence). The CDR3 totals 13 residues. CDR3 sequence (DNA): TGCAGTGGCTTCGGGACAGGGTTCTACGAGCAGTACTTC. Encoded protein: CSGFGTGFYEQYF.

This clonotype was observed once. V gene TRBV2 combines with J gene TRBJ1-5; D gene uncertain. Trimming cost V 6 bases and J 7 bases, with 16 bases left between them. CDR3 size: 14 residues. The germline CDR1 and CDR2 sequences are SNHLY and FYNNEI. The CDR3, as DNA: TGTGCCAGCAGCCCGGGTGGTGGTAAGCAGCCCCAGCATTTT. Amino acids: CASSPGGGKQPQHF.

V gene TRBV27 combines with J gene TRBJ2-5; no clear D. The V gene lost 6 bases and the J gene lost 5 bases, with 10 bases spanning the gap. CDR3 length equals 12 residues. Germline V gene sequence: CDR1 MNHEY, CDR2 SMNVEV (reference sequence). In nucleotides, the CDR3 is TGTGCCAGCAGGGGGATTTTGGAGACCCAGTACTTC. Amino acid sequence: CASRGILETQYF.

The chain is built from TRBV24-1 and TRBJ2-1, with D possibly being TRBD1 or TRBD2 (6 bases each). V lost 4 bases, J lost 7 bases, and 16 bases lay in between. The CDR3 is made up of 15 amino acids. The V gene's germline CDR1 is KGHDR and CDR2 SFDVKD. The CDR3 DNA sequence: TGTGCCACCAGTGAGGGGGGCGACAGGAGGAATGAGCAGTTCTTC. This encodes CATSEGGDRRNEQFF.

This chain uses TRBV20-1 with TRBJ2-1; D possibly corresponds to TRBD2 (6 bases). The CDR3 is 12 amino acids. Trimming pared 3 bases from V and 9 bases from J, leaving 12 bases between. The V gene's germline CDR1 is DFQATT and CDR2 SNEGSKA (reference sequence). The DNA of the CDR3 is TGCAGTGCTAGGATGGCAGCGGGTGAGCAGTTCTTC. This encodes CSARMAAGEQFF.

The chain employs TRBV15 and TRBJ2-1; unclear D gene. V lost 3 bases and J 0 bases, leaving 9 bases between the germline ends. The germline V gene encodes CDR1 LNHNV and CDR2 YYDKDF (reference sequence). The CDR3 length is 15 residues. The CDR3 bases are TGTGCCACCAGCAGCTTAGGCAGCTCCTACAATGAGCAGTTCTTC. It is translated as CATSSLGSSYNEQFF.

The genes are TRBV7-2 and TRBJ2-5; TRBD2 matches 7 bases. The V segment lost 5 bases and the J segment 4 bases; nucleotides outside the gene matches: 4. CDR1 is SGHTA and CDR2 is FQGNSA in the germline V gene. The CDR3 runs to 13 residues. The CDR3 DNA sequence: TGTGCCAGCAGCGGGGGGGAAGGAGAGACCCAGTACTTC. This translates into CASSGGEGETQYF.

This clonotype was seen repeatedly, ten times or more. This rearrangement joins TRBV6-5 to TRBJ2-7, with D tentatively TRBD1 or TRBD2 (5 bases each). CDR1 is MNHEY and CDR2 is SVGAGI in the germline V gene. The V end lost 3 bases, the J end lost 7 bases, and 10 bases lay between the germline ends. There are 12 residues in the CDR3. As DNA, the CDR3 is TGTGCCAGCAGTTATTTTGGGGGAGAGCAGTACTTC. Translation gives CASSYFGGEQYF.

This chain joins TRBV29-1 and TRBJ2-2, with 10 bases fitting TRBD1. Germline CDR1 reads SQVTM; CDR2 reads ANQGSEA. Trimming cost V 4 bases and J 7 bases; bases outside gene matches: 6. This CDR3 spans 14 amino acids. The DNA of the CDR3 is TGCAGCGTTGGGCGACAGGGGGCGGGCGGGGAGCTGTTTTTT. It codes for CSVGRQGAGGELFF.

This clonotype showed up many times. This chain uses TRBV12-3 or TRBV12-4 with TRBJ2-7; 10 bases line up with TRBD2. The CDR3 extends over 16 amino acids. V shed 4 bases, J shed 1 base, and the junction held 7 bases outside the gene matches. Here the CDR3 DNA reads TGTGCCAGCAGTTCGGGCAAGCGGGAGGGGTCCTACGAGCAGTACTTC. This sequence encodes CASSSGKREGSYEQYF.

This clonotype occurred a few times. The chain has TRBV10-3 and TRBJ2-7; D unresolved. The V and J ends lost 2 bases and 4 bases respectively, with 3 bases between them. CDR1 ENHRY and CDR2 SYGVKD come from the germline V gene. The CDR3 totals 11 residues. The DNA of the CDR3 is TGTGCCATCAGTGAGGCGTACGAGCAGTACTTC. Its protein product is CAISEAYEQYF.

This clonotype was seen only a few times. The chain is built from TRBV24-1 and TRBJ1-5; no definite D call. CDR1 and CDR2 from the germline V gene are KGHDR and SFDVKD. There are 13 residues in the CDR3. Trimming pared 7 bases from V and 2 bases from J, leaving 8 bases between. The CDR3 reads CATRPGGNQPQHF. In DNA, the CDR3 is TGTGCCACCAGGCCCGGGGGCAATCAGCCCCAGCATTTT.

Note on this clonotype: The germline gene is not matched at one end of the junction; a read error may be the cause. The rearrangement links TRBV4-1 to TRBJ1-1, with D possibly matching TRBD1 (6 bases). Per germline, CDR1 MGHRA and CDR2 YSYEKL. This CDR3 comprises 15 residues. This CDR3 reads CASSQTDRLNTEALF. CDR3 DNA sequence: TGCGCCAGCAGCCAGACGGACAGACTGAACACTGAAGCTCTCTTT.

This clonotype was seen at least ten times. This chain uses TRBV7-3 with TRBJ1-1; D is uncertain. There are 13 residues in the CDR3. Germline values: CDR1 SGHTA, CDR2 FQGTGA. The ends were cut back, 0 bases at V and 5 bases at J, with 7 bases in the middle. The chain's CDR3 is CASSLTGRTEAFF. CDR3 bases: TGTGCCAGCAGCTTAACAGGTAGGACTGAAGCTTTCTTT.

The chain joins TRBV7-9 to TRBJ2-7, with 13 positions matching TRBD2. The J segment lost 3 bases and the V segment lost 4 bases, leaving 3 bases of the junction unmatched. The germline gives CDR1 SEHNR, CDR2 FQNEAQ (reference sequence). The CDR3 consists of 15 residues. The DNA for the CDR3 is TGTGCCAGCAGCTACGGGACTAGCGGGGTCTACGAGCAGTACTTC. It is translated as CASSYGTSGVYEQYF. Full variable domain (outside the CDR3, taken from reference TRBV7-9 and TRBJ2-7): DTGVSQNPRHKITKRGQNVTFRCDPISEHNRLYWYRQTLGQGPEFLTYFQNEAQLEKSRLLSDRFSAERPKGSFSTLEIQRTEQGDSAMYLCASSYGTSGVYEQYFGPGTRLTVT.

This clonotype appeared a single time. This chain uses TRBV12-3 or TRBV12-4 with TRBJ1-1; D call uncertain. V gave up 7 bases and J gave up 10 bases, with 10 bases separating them. The CDR3 is 10 amino acids. The CDR3 region is CASNVGRAFF. The CDR3 DNA reads as TGTGCCAGCAATGTGGGAAGAGCTTTCTTT.

This chain links TRBV29-1 with TRBJ1-5; 8 nucleotides agree with TRBD1. CDR3 size: 13 residues. J was trimmed by 2 bases and V by 7 bases; bases with no gene match: 4. Germline V gene data show CDR1 as SQVTM and CDR2 as ANQGSEA. CDR3 loop: CSATGVGNQPQHF. The CDR3 DNA follows: TGCAGCGCGACAGGGGTAGGCAATCAGCCCCAGCATTTT.